One and the same sample provided the 8 T cell receptor beta chains below, sequenced in a study of OX40 agonist ivuxolimab in advanced cancers. Data came from immunoSEQ multiplex PCR; TCRdb stores just in-frame clones and leaves some out. This sample carries about 60,000 clones, 80% to 90% of them seen once, and the ten largest clones take under 3.5%. Source: CD4+ or CD8+ T cells sorted from blood, taken in a trial of the OX40 agonist ivuxolimab. The receptors shown here come from an adult with an advanced solid tumor such as melanoma, head and neck, liver or kidney cancer.

This clone appeared once. This chain joins TRBV7-9 and TRBJ2-7; D remains ambiguous. The CDR3 contains 14 residues. In germline, CDR1 is SEHNR, CDR2 FQNEAQ (reference sequence). Trimming took 2 bases from V and 6 from J, leaving 14 bases between them. The CDR3 region has the DNA TGTGCCAGCAGCTTACAGTCGAACCTCCCCGAGCAGTACTTC. This codes for CASSLQSNLPEQYF.

The gene calls are TRBV5-1 and TRBJ2-7, with TRBD1 identical over 7 bases. This CDR3 spans 15 amino acids. V lost 0 bases, J lost 2 bases, and 5 bases stayed unmatched. Germline CDR1 SGHRS, CDR2 YFSETQ. The DNA of the CDR3 is TGCGCCAGCAGCTTGGGGCAGGGGGTGGCCTACGAGCAGTACTTC. Residues: CASSLGQGVAYEQYF. The full variable domain, its missing parts supplied by reference TRBV5-1 and TRBJ2-7, is KAGVTQTPRYLIKTRGQQVTLSCSPISGHRSVSWYQQTPGQGLQFLFEYFSETQRNKGNFPGRFSGRQFSNSRSEMNVSTLELGDSALYLCASSLGQGVAYEQYFGPGTRLTVT.

The genes are TRBV29-1 and TRBJ2-5; D not certain. The V and J ends lost 6 bases and 5 bases respectively, with 10 bases between them. Germline-derived CDR1 and CDR2 are SQVTM and ANQGSEA. This CDR3 is built from 11 residues. The CDR3 loop reads CSVQSGETQYF. The CDR3 DNA reads TGCAGCGTCCAAAGTGGGGAGACCCAGTACTTC. Looking up the rest from reference TRBV29-1 and TRBJ2-5 gives the full variable domain: SAVISQKPSRDICQRGTSLTIQCQVDSQVTMMFWYRQQPGQSLTLIATANQGSEATYESGFVIDKFPISRPNLTFSTLTVSNMSPEDSSIYLCSVQSGETQYFGPGTRLLVL.

The chain has TRBV5-1 and TRBJ2-5, with D uncertain. The end of the DNA fits TRBJ2-7 better, so the J call may be wrong. Germline assignment: CDR1 SGHRS and CDR2 YFSETQ. The CDR3 has 12 amino acids. CDR3 region: CASSDTPYEQYF. The DNA for the CDR3 is TGCGCCAGCAGCGATACGCCCTACGAGCAGTACTTC.

The gene calls are TRBV11-1 and TRBJ2-2; the match to TRBD2 covers 11 bases. Germline-derived CDR1 and CDR2 are SGHAT and FQDESV (reference sequence). V dropped 4 bases and J dropped 1; count of bases not matched to a gene: 5. The length of the CDR3 is 17 residues. The CDR3 DNA reads TGTGCCAGCAGCTCGTTCGGGACTAGCGGGAACACCGGGGAGCTGTTTTTT. Protein product: CASSSFGTSGNTGELFF.

This chain uses TRBV6-4 with TRBJ2-2; no reliable D call. V was cut by 5 bases and J by 1 base, with 8 bases left in between. Germline values: CDR1 MRHNA, CDR2 SNTAGT. The CDR3 length is 14 residues. The CDR3 is CASSLAVNTGELFF. Here the CDR3 DNA reads TGTGCCAGCAGTTTAGCAGTGAACACCGGGGAGCTGTTTTTT.

Here the CDR3 reads CAWKLAGAFSKRNEQYF. CDR3 nucleotides: TGTGCCTGGAAACTAGCGGGAGCCTTCTCTAAGAGGAACGAGCAGTACTTC. This rearrangement joins TRBV30 to TRBJ2-7, with 11 nucleotides matching TRBD2. Looked up from germline, CDR1 is GTSNPN and CDR2 is SVGIG (reference sequence). This CDR3 comprises 17 residues. V lost 4 bases to trimming and J lost 5 bases; unmatched junction nucleotides: 16.

The V and J genes are TRBV6-5 and TRBJ1-1; no firm D call. V was cut by 8 bases and J by 2 bases, with 12 bases left in between. Germline V gene data show CDR1 as MNHEY and CDR2 as SVGAGI. The CDR3 spans 13 residues. CDR3 region: CASGEGRNTEAFF. CDR3 sequence (DNA): TGTGCCAGCGGGGAGGGTAGAAACACTGAAGCTTTCTTT.